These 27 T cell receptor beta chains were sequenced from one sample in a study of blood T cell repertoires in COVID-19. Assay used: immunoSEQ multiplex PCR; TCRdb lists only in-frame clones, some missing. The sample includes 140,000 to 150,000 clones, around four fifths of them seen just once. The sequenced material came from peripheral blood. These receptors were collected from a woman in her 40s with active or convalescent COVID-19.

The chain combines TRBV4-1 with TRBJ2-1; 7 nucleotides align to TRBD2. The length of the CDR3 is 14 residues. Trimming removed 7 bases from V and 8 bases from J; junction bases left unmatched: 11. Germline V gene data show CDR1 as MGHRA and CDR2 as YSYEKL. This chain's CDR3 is CASTSGTNVDEQFF. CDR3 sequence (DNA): TGCGCCAGCACGTCCGGGACTAACGTCGATGAGCAGTTCTTC.

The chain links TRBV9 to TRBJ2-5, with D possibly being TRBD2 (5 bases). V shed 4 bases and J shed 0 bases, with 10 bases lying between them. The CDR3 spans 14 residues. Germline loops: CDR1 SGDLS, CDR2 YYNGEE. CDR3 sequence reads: CASSPGLHQETQYF. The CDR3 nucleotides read TGTGCCAGCAGCCCCGGACTGCACCAAGAGACCCAGTACTTC. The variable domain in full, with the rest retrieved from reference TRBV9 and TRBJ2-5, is DSGVTQTPKHLITATGQRVTLRCSPRSGDLSVYWYQQSLDQGLQFLIQYYNGEERAKGNILERFSAQQFPDLHSELNLSSLELGDSALYFCASSPGLHQETQYFGPGTRLLVL.

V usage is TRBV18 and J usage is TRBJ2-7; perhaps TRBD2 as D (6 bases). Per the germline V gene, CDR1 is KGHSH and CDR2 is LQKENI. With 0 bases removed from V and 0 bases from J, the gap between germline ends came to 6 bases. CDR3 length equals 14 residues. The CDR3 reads CASSPPGSSYEQYF. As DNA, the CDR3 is TGTGCCAGCTCACCACCCGGGAGCTCCTACGAGCAGTACTTC.

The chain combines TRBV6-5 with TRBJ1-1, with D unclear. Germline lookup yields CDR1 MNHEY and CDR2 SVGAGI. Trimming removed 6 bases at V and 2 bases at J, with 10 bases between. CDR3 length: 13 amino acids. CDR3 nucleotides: TGTGCCAGCAGCTATTATCCAAACACTGAAGCTTTCTTT. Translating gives CASSYYPNTEAFF.

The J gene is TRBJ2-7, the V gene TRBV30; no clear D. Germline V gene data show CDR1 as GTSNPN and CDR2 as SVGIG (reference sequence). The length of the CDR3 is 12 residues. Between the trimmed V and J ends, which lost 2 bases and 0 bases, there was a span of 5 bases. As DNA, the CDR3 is TGTGCCTGGAGTTTCATCTCCTACGAGCAGTACTTC. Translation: CAWSFISYEQYF. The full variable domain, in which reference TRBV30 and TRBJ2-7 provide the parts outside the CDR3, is SQTIHQWPATLVQPVGSPLSLECTVEGTSNPNLYWYRQAAGRGLQLLFYSVGIGQISSEVPQNLSASRPQDRQFILSSKKLLLSDSGFYLCAWSFISYEQYFGPGTRLTVT.

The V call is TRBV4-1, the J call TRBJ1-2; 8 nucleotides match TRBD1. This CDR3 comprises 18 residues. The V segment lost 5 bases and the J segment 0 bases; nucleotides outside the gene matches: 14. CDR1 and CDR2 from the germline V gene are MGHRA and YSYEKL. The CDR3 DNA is TGCGCCAGCAGCGGATCCGCCGCAGGGGGCGGTTCTAACTATGGCTACACCTTC. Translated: CASSGSAAGGGSNYGYTF.

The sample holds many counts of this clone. The CDR3 DNA reads TGTGCCAGCAGTTTAGGGACAGTATTTAGTGGCTACACCTTC. Its translation is CASSLGTVFSGYTF. The chain couples TRBV28 to TRBJ1-2, with TRBD1 matching 7 bases. CDR1 MDHEN and CDR2 SYDVKM come from the germline V gene. Unmatched junction bases numbered 7, after V lost 2 bases and J lost 7 bases. The CDR3 totals 14 residues.

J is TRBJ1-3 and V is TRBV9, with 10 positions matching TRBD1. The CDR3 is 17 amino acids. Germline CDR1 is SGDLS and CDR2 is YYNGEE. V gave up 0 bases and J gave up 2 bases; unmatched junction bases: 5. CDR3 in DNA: TGTGCCAGCAGCGTAGTAAAGACAGGGGGCCCTGGAAACACCATATATTTT. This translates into CASSVVKTGGPGNTIYF.

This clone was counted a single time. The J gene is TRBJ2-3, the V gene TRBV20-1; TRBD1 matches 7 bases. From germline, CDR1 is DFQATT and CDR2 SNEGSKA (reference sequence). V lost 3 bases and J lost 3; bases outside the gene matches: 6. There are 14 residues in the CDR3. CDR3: CSASRDSKTDTQYF. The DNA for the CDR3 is TGCAGTGCTAGTAGGGACAGTAAGACAGATACGCAGTATTTT.

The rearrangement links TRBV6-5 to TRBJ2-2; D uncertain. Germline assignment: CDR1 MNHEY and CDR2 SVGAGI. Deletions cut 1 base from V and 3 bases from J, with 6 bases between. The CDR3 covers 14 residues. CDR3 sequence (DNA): TGTGCCAGCAGTTACTTAGTCGACACCGGGGAGCTGTTTTTT. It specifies CASSYLVDTGELFF.

CDR3 protein: CASSLGRTPNEKLFF. The CDR3 coding sequence is TGTGCCAGCAGCTTGGGACGGACACCTAATGAAAAACTGTTTTTT. The chain is built from TRBV5-6 and TRBJ1-4, with D possibly matching TRBD1 (5 bases). This CDR3 comprises 15 residues. The V end lost 0 bases, the J end lost 3 bases, and 9 bases lay between the germline ends. The V gene's germline CDR1 is SGHDT and CDR2 YYEEEE.

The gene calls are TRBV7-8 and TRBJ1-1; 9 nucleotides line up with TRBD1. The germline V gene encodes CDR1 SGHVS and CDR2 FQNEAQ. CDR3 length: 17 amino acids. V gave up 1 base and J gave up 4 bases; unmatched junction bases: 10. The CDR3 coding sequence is TGTGCCAGCAGCTTAGTCCTAGGGACAGGGTTGGGCACTGAAGCTTTCTTT. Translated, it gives CASSLVLGTGLGTEAFF.

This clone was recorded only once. CDR3 nucleotide sequence: TGTGCCAGCAGCTTGGTTTCGCAGGGGGCAGTGGGCGGTGAGCAGTTCTTC. This translates into CASSLVSQGAVGGEQFF. This chain connects TRBV5-6 to TRBJ2-1; 8 bases line up with TRBD1. V lost 0 bases and J lost 9; bases outside the gene matches: 14. Germline assignment: CDR1 SGHDT and CDR2 YYEEEE. This CDR3 is built from 17 residues.

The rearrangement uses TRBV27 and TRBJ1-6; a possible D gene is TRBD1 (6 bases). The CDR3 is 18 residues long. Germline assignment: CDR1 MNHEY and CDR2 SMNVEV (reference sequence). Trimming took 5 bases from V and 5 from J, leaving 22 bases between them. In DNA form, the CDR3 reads TGTGCCAGCAGTCTAACAGGGTTTGAGGGGACAAATAATTCACCCCTCCACTTT. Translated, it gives CASSLTGFEGTNNSPLHF.

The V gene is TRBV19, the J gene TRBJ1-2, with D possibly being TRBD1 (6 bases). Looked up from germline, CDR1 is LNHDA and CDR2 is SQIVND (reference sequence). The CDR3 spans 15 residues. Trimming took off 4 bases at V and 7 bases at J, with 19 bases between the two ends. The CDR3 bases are TGTGCCAGTAGTACCTCGGGACAACTATACGTTGGCTACACCTTC. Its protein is CASSTSGQLYVGYTF.

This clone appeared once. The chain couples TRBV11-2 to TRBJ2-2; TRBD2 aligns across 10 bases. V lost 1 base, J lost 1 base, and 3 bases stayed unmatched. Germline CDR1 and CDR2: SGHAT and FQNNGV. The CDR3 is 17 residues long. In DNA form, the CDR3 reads TGTGCCAGCAGCTTAGGAGCTAGCGGGGGGAACACCGGGGAGCTGTTTTTT. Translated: CASSLGASGGNTGELFF. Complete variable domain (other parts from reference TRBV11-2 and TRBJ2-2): EAGVAQSPRYKIIEKRQSVAFWCNPISGHATLYWYQQILGQGPKLLIQFQNNGVVDDSQLPKDRFSAERLKGVDSTLKIQPAKLEDSAVYLCASSLGASGGNTGELFFGEGSRLTVL.

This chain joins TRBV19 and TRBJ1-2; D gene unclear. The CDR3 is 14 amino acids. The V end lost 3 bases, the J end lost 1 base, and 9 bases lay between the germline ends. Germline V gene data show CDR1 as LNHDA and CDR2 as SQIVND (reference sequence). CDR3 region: CASSIPGFNYGYTF. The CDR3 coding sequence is TGTGCCAGTAGTATTCCGGGTTTTAACTATGGCTACACCTTC.

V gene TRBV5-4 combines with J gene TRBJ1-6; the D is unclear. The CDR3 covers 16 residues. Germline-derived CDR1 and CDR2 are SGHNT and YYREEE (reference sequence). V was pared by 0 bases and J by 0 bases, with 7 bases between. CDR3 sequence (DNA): TGTGCCAGCAGCTTGGACAGCAACTCCTATAATTCACCCCTCCACTTT. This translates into CASSLDSNSYNSPLHF.

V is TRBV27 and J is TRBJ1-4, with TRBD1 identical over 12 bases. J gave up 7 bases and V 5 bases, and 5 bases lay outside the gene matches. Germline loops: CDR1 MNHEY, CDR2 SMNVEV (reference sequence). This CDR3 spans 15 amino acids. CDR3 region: CASSARDRGLEKLFF. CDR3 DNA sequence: TGTGCCAGCAGTGCCCGGGACAGGGGGCTTGAAAAACTGTTTTTT.

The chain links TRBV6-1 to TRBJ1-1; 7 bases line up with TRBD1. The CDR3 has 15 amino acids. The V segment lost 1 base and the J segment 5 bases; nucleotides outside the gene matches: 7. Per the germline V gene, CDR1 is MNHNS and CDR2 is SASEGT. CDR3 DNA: TGTGCCAGCAGTGAAGGGAGGGGGCGCGGGACTGAAGCTTTCTTT. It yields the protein CASSEGRGRGTEAFF.

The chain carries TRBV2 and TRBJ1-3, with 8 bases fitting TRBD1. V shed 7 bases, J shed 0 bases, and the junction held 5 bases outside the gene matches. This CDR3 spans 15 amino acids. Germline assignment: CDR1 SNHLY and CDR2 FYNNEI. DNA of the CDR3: TGTGCCAGCACGGGACAGGCGTACTCTGGAAACACCATATATTTT. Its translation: CASTGQAYSGNTIYF. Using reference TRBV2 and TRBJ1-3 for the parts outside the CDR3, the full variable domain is EPEVTQTPSHQVTQMGQEVILRCVPISNHLYFYWYRQILGQKVEFLVSFYNNEISEKSEIFDDQFSVERPDGSNFTLKIRSTKLEDSAMYFCASTGQAYSGNTIYFGEGSWLTVV.

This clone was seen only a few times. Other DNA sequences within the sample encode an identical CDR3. The CDR3 nucleotides read TGTGCCAGCAGTTTGGGGGGGGCGAACACTGAAGCTTTCTTT. It codes for CASSLGGANTEAFF. The chain joins TRBV28 to TRBJ1-1; D may be TRBD1 (6 bases). This CDR3 is 14 amino acids long. Germline V lookup: CDR1 MDHEN, CDR2 SYDVKM. Deletions cut 3 bases from V and 1 base from J, with 9 bases between. The whole variable domain, filled in from reference TRBV28 and TRBJ1-1, reads DVKVTQSSRYLVKRTGEKVFLECVQDMDHENMFWYRQDPGLGLRLIYFSYDVKMKEKGDIPEGYSVSREKKERFSLILESASTNQTSMYLCASSLGGANTEAFFGQGTRLTVV.

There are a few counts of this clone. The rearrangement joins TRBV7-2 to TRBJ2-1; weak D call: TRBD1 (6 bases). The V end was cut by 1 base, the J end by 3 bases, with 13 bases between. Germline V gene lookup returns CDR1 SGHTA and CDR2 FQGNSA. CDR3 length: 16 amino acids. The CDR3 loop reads CASSLGAGVDYNEQFF. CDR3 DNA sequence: TGTGCCAGCAGCTTAGGGGCAGGGGTGGACTACAATGAGCAGTTCTTC.

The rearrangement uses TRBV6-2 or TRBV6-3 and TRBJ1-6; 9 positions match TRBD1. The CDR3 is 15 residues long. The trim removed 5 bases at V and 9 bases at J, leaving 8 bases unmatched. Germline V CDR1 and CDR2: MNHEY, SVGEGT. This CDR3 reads CASSTLGQGISPLHF. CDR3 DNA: TGTGCCAGCAGTACACTCGGACAGGGGATTTCACCCCTCCACTTT.

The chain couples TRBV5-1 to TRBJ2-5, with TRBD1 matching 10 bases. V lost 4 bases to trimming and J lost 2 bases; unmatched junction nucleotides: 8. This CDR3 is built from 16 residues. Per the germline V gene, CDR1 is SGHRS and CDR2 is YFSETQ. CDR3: CASSRLGTGVQETQYF. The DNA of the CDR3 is TGCGCCAGCAGCCGCCTGGGGACAGGGGTACAAGAGACCCAGTACTTC.

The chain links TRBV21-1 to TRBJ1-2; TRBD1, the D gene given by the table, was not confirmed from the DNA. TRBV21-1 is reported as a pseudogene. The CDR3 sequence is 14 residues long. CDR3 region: CASTPPQGADGYTF. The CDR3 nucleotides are TGTGCCAGCACACCGCCCCAGGGGGCAGATGGCTACACCTTC.

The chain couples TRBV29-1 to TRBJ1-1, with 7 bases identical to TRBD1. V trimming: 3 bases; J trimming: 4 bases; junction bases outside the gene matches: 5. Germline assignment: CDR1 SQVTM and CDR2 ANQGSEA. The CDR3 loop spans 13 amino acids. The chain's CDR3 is CSVERGLGTEAFF. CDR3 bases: TGCAGCGTTGAGAGGGGGCTGGGCACTGAAGCTTTCTTT.